This T cell receptor (beta chain) was recovered during a study of spatial heterogeneity in lung cancer. Study-level background: Beta-chain sequences consistently outnumbered alpha-chain sequences in detection. The study's findings and limits: The appearance of ubiquitous expanded tumor TCRs in blood was greater at resection than follow-up.

Sample time point: sample taken at primary tumor resection. From tumor, nontumor lung or frozen PBMC, whole RNA was taken unsorted for sequencing. Approximately 70 TRACERx patients with early, untreated non-small cell lung cancer donated samples. The library protocol tagged each TCR cDNA with a unique molecular identifier. TCRdb independently ran MiXCR on the 5' RACE reads; one entry per CDR3 protein. The table lists 10,000 to 13,000 distinct CDR3 sequences, 8.6% of them singletons, with 24% in the top ten. Germline assignment: CDR1 SNHLY and CDR2 FYNNEI. This CDR3 has 15 amino acids. Worth noting for this clonotype: Its target is unknown. A read error is possible here, since a much larger clone lies one base away.

The source was PBMCs, collected at surgery. The receptor was isolated from a male donor with early-stage non-small cell lung cancer. V gene TRBV2 combines with J gene TRBJ2-3; TRBD2 matches at 8 bases. DNA of the CDR3: TGTGTCAGCAGTCGGATCAGCGGGGGTTCAGATACGCAGTATTTT. Its translation: CVSSRISGGSDTQYF.